This TCR beta chain emerged from a study of T cells in Graves' hyperthyroidism and ophthalmopathy. Trimming removed 4 bases from V and 0 bases from J; junction bases left unmatched: 12. Germline CDR1 and CDR2: MDHEN and SYDVKM. CDR3 size: 19 residues. This clonotype was counted a few times. Researchers took RNA transcripts and amplified the TCR beta CDR3 regions from them. The HTBI set primed first-round TCR CDR3 RT-PCR. MiXCR, applied by TCRdb to the multiplex PCR reads, yields one record per CDR3 protein. In the table there are 600,000 to 650,000 distinct CDR3 sequences, less than 25% of which are singletons.

The sample consisted of blood. V gene TRBV28 combines with J gene TRBJ2-7, with TRBD2 identical over 13 bases. This clonotype was sampled from a man aged 25 to 40 with Graves' ophthalmopathy. The CDR3 is CASSSWTSGRGRSSYEQYF. Written as DNA, the CDR3 is TGTGCCAGCAGTTCGTGGACTAGCGGGAGAGGAAGGAGCTCCTACGAGCAGTACTTC.